This TCR beta chain was captured in a study of vaccination and CD4 T cells after COVID-19. Study details: Two mRNA vaccine doses were given, either BNT162b2 or mRNA-1273. The peptides that stimulated the cells were overlapping spike peptides from SARS-CoV-2, HCoV-NL63, HCoV-OC43 and HCoV-229E. Whole-study findings and limits: Nearly all convalescent vaccine-specific clones, 304 of 307, recognized only SARS-CoV-2 spike.

Treatment in this sample: approximately nine-day PBMC culture with coronavirus spike peptide pools or control peptides (ViraFEST assay). The assay that was used to sequence DNA from cultured CD4+ T cells was the Oncomine TCR Beta short-read assay. Once CD4+ T cells had been cultured, genomic DNA was extracted from them. TCRdb itself ran the PCR reads through MiXCR, one entry per CDR3 protein. This repertoire shows tens of thousands of distinct CDR3 sequences, 40% to 50% found once; its top ten account for about 18%. As for this clonotype: The antigen is unknown.

This CDR3 has 13 amino acids. CDR1 is DFQATT and CDR2 is SNEGSKA in the germline V gene (reference sequence). The genes are TRBV20-1 and TRBJ2-1; 11 nucleotides match TRBD2. The input for sequencing was CD4+ T cells from blood, cultured in vitro, taken before SARS-CoV-2 vaccination. This clonotype was obtained from a human donor who received a COVID-19 vaccine. The CDR3 here is CTVGGSGGVKQFF. The CDR3 DNA sequence: TGCACTGTGGGTGGTAGCGGGGGGGTCAAGCAGTTCTTC.